This entry lists 5 T cell receptor beta chains sequenced from one sample in a study of beta chain features in type 1 diabetes. Overall study findings and caveats: Shortening of TCRB CDR3s, moderate but significant, appeared in all four CD4+ subsets of Type 1 diabetes patients.

The entirety of the isolated RNA underwent reverse transcription, so expressed TCRB transcripts were sequenced. The method was immunoSEQ multiplex PCR; TCRdb's version includes in-frame clones alone and lacks a portion of them. The sample carries 120,000 or so clones, roughly a sixth recorded once. Their antigens are not known. Sequenced material: central memory CD4+ T cells from blood. The receptor source for this set is a man between 18 and 35 years old with type 1 diabetes.

The J gene is TRBJ2-7, the V gene TRBV19; 8 bases match TRBD1. Germline CDR1 reads LNHDA; CDR2 reads SQIVND (reference sequence). The CDR3 is 13 amino acids. The J segment lost 3 bases and the V segment lost 9 bases, leaving 7 bases of the junction unmatched. The CDR3 bases are TGTGCCAGCTCGAGGACAGGGCTCTACGAGCAGTACTTC. Translation: CASSRTGLYEQYF. Full variable domain (missing parts from reference TRBV19 and TRBJ2-7): DGGITQSPKYLFRKEGQNVTLSCEQNLNHDAMYWYRQDPGQGLRLIYYSQIVNDFQKGDIAEGYSVSREKKESFPLTVTSAQKNPTAFYLCASSRTGLYEQYFGPGTRLTVT.

This clone was found a few times. The chain employs TRBV2 and TRBJ2-1, with 9 positions matching TRBD2. Trimming took 8 bases from V and 7 from J; bases not matched to a gene: 9. Germline CDR1 reads SNHLY; CDR2 reads FYNNEI. The CDR3 is 14 residues long. CDR3 loop: CASLVGTSNNEQFF. The CDR3 region has the DNA TGTGCCAGCCTAGTAGGGACTAGCAATAATGAGCAGTTCTTC.

This clone was found once. V usage is TRBV5-6 and J usage is TRBJ2-7; the D is unclear. The CDR3 covers 14 residues. V was shortened by 1 base and J by 2 bases, with 10 bases between the two germline ends. Germline loops: CDR1 SGHDT, CDR2 YYEEEE. In DNA, the CDR3 is TGTGCCAGCAGCTTGTCGCCAGTAACCTACGAGCAGTACTTC. It yields the protein CASSLSPVTYEQYF.

This clone was detected a few times. V usage is TRBV2 and J usage is TRBJ2-2; D may be TRBD1 (6 bases). The CDR3 extends over 16 amino acids. The ends were cut back, 3 bases at V and 5 bases at J, with 16 bases in the middle. The germline CDR1 and CDR2 sequences are SNHLY and FYNNEI. The CDR3 DNA reads TGTGCCAGCAGTGACCGACTGGGGGCCGGGACCGGGGAGCTGTTTTTT. Translating it yields CASSDRLGAGTGELFF.

This chain connects TRBV6-6 to TRBJ1-1; D is possibly TRBD1 (5 bases). The V gene lost 2 bases and the J gene lost 1 base, with 8 bases spanning the gap. The CDR3 consists of 14 residues. Germline-derived CDR1 and CDR2 are MNHNY and SVGAGI (reference sequence). The CDR3 bases are TGTGCCAGCAGTTACGGGGGGGAGAACACTGAAGCTTTCTTT. It is translated as CASSYGGENTEAFF.